This T cell receptor (beta chain) stems from a study of OX40 agonist ivuxolimab in advanced cancers. Germline CDR1 reads SGDLS; CDR2 reads YYNGEE. V dropped 3 bases and J dropped 1; count of bases not matched to a gene: 7. CDR3 length: 16 residues. Assay: immunoSEQ multiplex PCR; the TCRdb copy retains only in-frame clones and omits some. Among about 45,000 clones, just over 90% were seen once, and the ten largest hold around a fifth. The receptor was derived from an adult with an advanced solid tumor such as melanoma, head and neck, liver or kidney cancer. The sample here was CD4+ or CD8+ T cells sorted from blood, taken in a trial of the OX40 agonist ivuxolimab. This chain joins TRBV9 and TRBJ2-3, with 8 positions matching TRBD2. The CDR3 nucleotides read TGTGCCAGCAGCGCTTACTCGCGGGGGGGCACAGATACGCAGTATTTT. Translation gives CASSAYSRGGTDTQYF.